This entry lists 7 T cell receptor beta chains sequenced from one sample in a study of monozygotic twins with cystic fibrosis. TCRdb keeps only in-frame clones here, not all; method: immunoSEQ multiplex PCR. The table includes some 9,600 clones, about 89% detected once. The sequencing sample was made of blood. These TCRs come from a boy younger than 10 with cystic fibrosis.

The CDR3 reads CARSLVRGTDTQYF. Written as DNA, the CDR3 is TGTGCCAGAAGCTTAGTCAGAGGCACAGATACGCAGTATTTT. V usage is TRBV7-5 and J usage is TRBJ2-3. TRBV7-5 is listed as a pseudogene. The CDR3 totals 14 residues.

Written as DNA, the CDR3 is TGTGCCAGCAGCGGGACAGGGGCAGGAAACACCATATATTTT. Translating it yields CASSGTGAGNTIYF. J is TRBJ1-3 and V is TRBV2; TRBD1 agrees at 10 bases. The trim removed 6 bases at V and 4 bases at J, leaving 3 bases unmatched. Germline V lookup: CDR1 SNHLY, CDR2 FYNNEI. The CDR3 is 14 amino acids.

This clone occurred once. J is TRBJ1-4 and V is TRBV11-2; 8 nucleotides agree with TRBD1. CDR1 and CDR2 from the germline V gene are SGHAT and FQNNGV. V lost 5 bases and J lost 7; bases outside the gene matches: 6. This CDR3 is 14 amino acids long. CDR3 sequence (DNA): TGTGCCAGCAGCCGCGACAGGGGAGGTGAAAAACTGTTTTTT. Encoded protein: CASSRDRGGEKLFF. Full variable domain (remainder filled in from reference TRBV11-2 and TRBJ1-4): EAGVAQSPRYKIIEKRQSVAFWCNPISGHATLYWYQQILGQGPKLLIQFQNNGVVDDSQLPKDRFSAERLKGVDSTLKIQPAKLEDSAVYLCASSRDRGGEKLFFGSGTQLSVL.

The chain recombines TRBV11-3 with TRBJ1-1; no clear D gene. The CDR3 has 14 amino acids. V was pared by 0 bases and J by 6 bases, with 11 bases between. CDR1 is SGHNT, CDR2 YENEEA, per germline. The CDR3 DNA follows: TGTGCCAGCAGCTTAGATTCTCCCCCCGCTGAAGCTTTCTTT. Its translation: CASSLDSPPAEAFF.

The sample holds one count of this clone. This chain links TRBV2 with TRBJ1-4, with unresolved D. Germline assignment: CDR1 SNHLY and CDR2 FYNNEI. The V end lost 3 bases, the J end lost 9 bases, and 14 bases lay between the germline ends. The CDR3 runs to 14 residues. The CDR3 spells CASSDRDKPKKLFF. The CDR3 nucleotides read TGTGCCAGCAGTGACCGGGATAAGCCTAAAAAACTGTTTTTT.

The count of this clone is one. The chain recombines TRBV27 with TRBJ1-2, with TRBD1 as a possible D gene (5 bases). Germline CDR1 and CDR2: MNHEY and SMNVEV (reference sequence). V was trimmed by 3 bases and J by 4 bases, leaving 9 bases between them. This CDR3 contains 13 residues. The CDR3 sequence is CASSFSGGYGYTF. The CDR3 region has the DNA TGTGCCAGCAGTTTTTCGGGGGGCTATGGCTACACCTTC.

This chain joins TRBV6-1 and TRBJ2-7, with TRBD1 as a possible D gene (5 bases). Germline CDR1 and CDR2: MNHNS and SASEGT. Trimming took 3 bases from V and 2 from J, leaving 5 bases between them. CDR3 size: 12 residues. CDR3 sequence (DNA): TGTGCCAGCAGTGACAGGGCCTACGAGCAGTACGTC. It is translated as CASSDRAYEQYV.